This T cell receptor (delta chain) was recorded in a study of gammadelta T cells in human blood. TCRdb re-processed the RT-PCR reads using CATT. In the table there are 650 to 900 delta-chain clones, roughly 40% of which are singletons. The study's findings and limits: Polyclonal expansion of innate γδ T cells after birth appeared microbially driven.

The germline gives CDR1 TSWWSYY, CDR2 QGS. Trimming took off 2 bases at V and 0 bases at J, with 13 bases between the two ends. This CDR3 has 16 residues. Turning to this clone: The antigen remains undetermined. With a much larger clone just one base away, this may be a read error. The sample has other DNA sequences that encode this CDR3 too.

The TCR sequence derives from a human donor. V usage is TRDV1 and J usage is TRDJ1, with D hard to call. The sample taken for sequencing was non-Vgamma9Vdelta2 gamma-delta T cells from infant blood. CDR3: CALGEVSVLHTDKLIF. The CDR3 DNA reads TGTGCTCTTGGGGAAGTTTCGGTACTGCACACCGATAAACTCATCTTT.